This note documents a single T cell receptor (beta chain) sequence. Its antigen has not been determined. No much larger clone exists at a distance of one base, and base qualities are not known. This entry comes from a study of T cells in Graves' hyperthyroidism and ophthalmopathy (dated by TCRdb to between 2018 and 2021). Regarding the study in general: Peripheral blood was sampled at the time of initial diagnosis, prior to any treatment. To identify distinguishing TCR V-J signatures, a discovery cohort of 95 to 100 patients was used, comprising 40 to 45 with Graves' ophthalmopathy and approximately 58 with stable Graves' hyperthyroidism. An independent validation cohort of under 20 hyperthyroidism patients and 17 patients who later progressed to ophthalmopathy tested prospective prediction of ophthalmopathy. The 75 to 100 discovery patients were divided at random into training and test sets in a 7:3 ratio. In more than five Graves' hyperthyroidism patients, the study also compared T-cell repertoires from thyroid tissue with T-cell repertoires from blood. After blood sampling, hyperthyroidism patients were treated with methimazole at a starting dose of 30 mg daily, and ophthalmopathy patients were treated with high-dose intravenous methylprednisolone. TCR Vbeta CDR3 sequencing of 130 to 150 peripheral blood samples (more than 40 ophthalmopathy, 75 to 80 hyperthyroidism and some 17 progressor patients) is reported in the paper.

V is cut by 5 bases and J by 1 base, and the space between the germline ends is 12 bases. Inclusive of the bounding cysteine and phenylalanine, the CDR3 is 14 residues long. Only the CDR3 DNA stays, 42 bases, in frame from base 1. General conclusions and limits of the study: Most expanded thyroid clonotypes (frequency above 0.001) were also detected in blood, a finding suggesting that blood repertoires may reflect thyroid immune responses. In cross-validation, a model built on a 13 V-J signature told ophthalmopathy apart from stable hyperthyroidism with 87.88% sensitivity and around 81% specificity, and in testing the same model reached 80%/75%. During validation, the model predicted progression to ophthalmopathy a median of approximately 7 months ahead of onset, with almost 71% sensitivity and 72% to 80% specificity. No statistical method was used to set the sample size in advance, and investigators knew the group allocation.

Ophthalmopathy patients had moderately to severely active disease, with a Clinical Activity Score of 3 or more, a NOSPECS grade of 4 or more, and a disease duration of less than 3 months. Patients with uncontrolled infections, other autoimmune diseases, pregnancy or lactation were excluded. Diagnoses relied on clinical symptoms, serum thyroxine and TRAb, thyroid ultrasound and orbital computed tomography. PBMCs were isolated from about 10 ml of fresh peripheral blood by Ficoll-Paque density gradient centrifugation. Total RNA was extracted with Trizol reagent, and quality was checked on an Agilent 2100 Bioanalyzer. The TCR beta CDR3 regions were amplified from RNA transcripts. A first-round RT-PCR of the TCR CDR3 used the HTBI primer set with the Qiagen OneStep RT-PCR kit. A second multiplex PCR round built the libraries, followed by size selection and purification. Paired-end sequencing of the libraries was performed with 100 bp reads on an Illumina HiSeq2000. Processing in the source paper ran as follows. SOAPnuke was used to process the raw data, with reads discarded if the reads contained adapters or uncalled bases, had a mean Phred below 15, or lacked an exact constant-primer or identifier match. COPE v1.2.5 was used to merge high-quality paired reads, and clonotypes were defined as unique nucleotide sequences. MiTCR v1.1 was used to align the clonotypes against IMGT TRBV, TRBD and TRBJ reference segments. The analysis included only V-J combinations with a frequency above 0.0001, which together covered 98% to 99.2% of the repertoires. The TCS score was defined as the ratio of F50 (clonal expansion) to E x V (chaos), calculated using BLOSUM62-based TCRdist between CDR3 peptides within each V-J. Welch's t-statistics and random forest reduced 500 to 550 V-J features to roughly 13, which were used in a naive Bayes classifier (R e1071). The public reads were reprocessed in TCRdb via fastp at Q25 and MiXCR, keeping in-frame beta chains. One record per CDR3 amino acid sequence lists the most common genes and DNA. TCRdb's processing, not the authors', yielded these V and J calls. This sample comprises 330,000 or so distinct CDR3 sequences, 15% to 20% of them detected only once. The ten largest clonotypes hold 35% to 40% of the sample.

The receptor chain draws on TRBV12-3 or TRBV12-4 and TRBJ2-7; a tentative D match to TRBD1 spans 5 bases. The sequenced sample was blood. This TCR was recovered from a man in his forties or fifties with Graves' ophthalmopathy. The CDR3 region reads CASSRQLGSYEQYF. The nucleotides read TGTGCCAGCAGTCGACAGTTAGGGTCCTACGAGCAGTACTTC.